The source of this T cell receptor (beta chain) is a study of CD8 T cells in Susac syndrome. In blood CD8+ and CD4+ T cells, TCR beta underwent sequencing. FACS enriched CD8+ TEMRA cells, while bulk CD8+ and CD4+ were negatively isolated. Random hexamers served to reverse transcribe about 0.5 to 1 ug RNA. TCRdb fed the immunoSEQ multiplex PCR reads into MiXCR, producing one record per CDR3 protein. This table holds some 57,000 distinct CDR3 sequences, approximately 90% found once. CDR3 length: 17 amino acids. The germline V and J ends were trimmed by 4 bases and 2 bases, with 19 bases remaining between them. Germline V gene lookup returns CDR1 SGHDN and CDR2 FVKESK.

The TCR comes from a human donor in good health. The specimen was CD8+ T cells from PBMCs. The chain has TRBV14 and TRBJ2-3; unclear D gene. The DNA for the CDR3 is TGTGCCAGCAGCCCCGAACATCGGCGGCTACACACAGATACGCAGTATTTT. This encodes CASSPEHRRLHTDTQYF. Combining the CDR3 with reference TRBV14 and TRBJ2-3 gives the whole variable domain EAGVTQFPSHSVIEKGQTVTLRCDPISGHDNLYWYRRVMGKEIKFLLHFVKESKQDESGMPNNRFLAERTGGTYSTLKVQPAELEDSGVYFCASSPEHRRLHTDTQYFGPGTRLTVL.